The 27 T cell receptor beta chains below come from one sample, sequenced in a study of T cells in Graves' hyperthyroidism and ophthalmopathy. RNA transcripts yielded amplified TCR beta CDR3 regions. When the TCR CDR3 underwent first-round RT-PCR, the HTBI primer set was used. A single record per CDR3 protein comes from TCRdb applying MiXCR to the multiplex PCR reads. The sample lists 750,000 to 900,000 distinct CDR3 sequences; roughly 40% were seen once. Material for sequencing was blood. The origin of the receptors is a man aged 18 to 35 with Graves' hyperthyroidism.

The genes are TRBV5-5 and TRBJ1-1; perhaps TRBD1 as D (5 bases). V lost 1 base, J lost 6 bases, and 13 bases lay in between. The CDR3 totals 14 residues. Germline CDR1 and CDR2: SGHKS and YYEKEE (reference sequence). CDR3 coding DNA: TGTGCCAGCAGCTTGATGAGGGGAGCCGCTGAAGCTTTCTTT. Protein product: CASSLMRGAAEAFF.

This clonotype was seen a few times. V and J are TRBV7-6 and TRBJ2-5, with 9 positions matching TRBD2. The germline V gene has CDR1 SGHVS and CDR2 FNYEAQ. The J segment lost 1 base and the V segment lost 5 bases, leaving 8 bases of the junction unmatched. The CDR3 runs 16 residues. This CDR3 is CASSPRLAETQETQYF. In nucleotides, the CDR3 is TGTGCCAGCAGCCCGCGACTAGCGGAGACCCAAGAGACCCAGTACTTC.

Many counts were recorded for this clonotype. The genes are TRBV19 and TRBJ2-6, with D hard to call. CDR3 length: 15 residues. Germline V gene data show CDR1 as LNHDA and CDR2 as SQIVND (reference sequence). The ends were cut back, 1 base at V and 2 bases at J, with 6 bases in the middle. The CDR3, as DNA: TGTGCCAGTAGTATAGGGGGAACTGGGGCCAACGTCCTGACTTTC. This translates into CASSIGGTGANVLTF. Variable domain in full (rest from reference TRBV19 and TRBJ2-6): DGGITQSPKYLFRKEGQNVTLSCEQNLNHDAMYWYRQDPGQGLRLIYYSQIVNDFQKGDIAEGYSVSREKKESFPLTVTSAQKNPTAFYLCASSIGGTGANVLTFGAGSRLTVL.

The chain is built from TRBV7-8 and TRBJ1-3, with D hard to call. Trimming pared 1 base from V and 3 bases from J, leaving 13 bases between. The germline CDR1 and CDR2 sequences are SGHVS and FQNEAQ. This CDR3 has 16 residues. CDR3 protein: CASSLVGAGYGNTIYF. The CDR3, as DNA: TGTGCCAGCAGCTTAGTAGGCGCGGGATATGGAAACACCATATATTTT.

The CDR3 DNA sequence: TGTGCCAGCAGCTTAGACCGTCCGAGCTCTGGAAACACCATATATTTT. Encoded protein: CASSLDRPSSGNTIYF. The chain recombines TRBV7-2 with TRBJ1-3; D not certain. V lost 1 base and J 0 bases, leaving 10 bases between the germline ends. Germline V CDR1 and CDR2: SGHTA, FQGNSA. This CDR3 has 16 amino acids.

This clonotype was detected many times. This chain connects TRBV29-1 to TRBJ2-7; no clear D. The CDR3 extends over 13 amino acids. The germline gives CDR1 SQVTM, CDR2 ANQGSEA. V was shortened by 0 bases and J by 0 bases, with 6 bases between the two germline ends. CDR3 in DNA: TGCAGCGTTGAAGATGACTCCTCCTACGAGCAGTACTTC. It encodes CSVEDDSSYEQYF.

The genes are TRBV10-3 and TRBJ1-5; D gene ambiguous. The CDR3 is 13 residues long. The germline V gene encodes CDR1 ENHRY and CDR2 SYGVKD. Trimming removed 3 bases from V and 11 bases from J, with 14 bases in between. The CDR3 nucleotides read TGTGCCATCAGTGATTCGACACAAGAGACCCAGCATTTT. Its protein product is CAISDSTQETQHF.

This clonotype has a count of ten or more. The CDR3, as DNA: TGTGCCAGCAGCTTAGGTCCGGCGGAAAAACTGTTTTTT. Its protein product is CASSLGPAEKLFF. J is TRBJ1-4 and V is TRBV7-2; D gene unclear. Trimming stripped 1 base from V and 8 bases from J, with 8 bases between. The V gene's germline CDR1 is SGHTA and CDR2 FQGNSA. CDR3 length equals 13 residues.

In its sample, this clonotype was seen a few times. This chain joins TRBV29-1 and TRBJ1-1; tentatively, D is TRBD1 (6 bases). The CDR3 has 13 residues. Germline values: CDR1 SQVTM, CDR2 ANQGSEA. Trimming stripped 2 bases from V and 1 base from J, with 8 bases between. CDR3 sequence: CSVEWGANTEAFF. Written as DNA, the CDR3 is TGCAGCGTTGAATGGGGGGCGAACACTGAAGCTTTCTTT.

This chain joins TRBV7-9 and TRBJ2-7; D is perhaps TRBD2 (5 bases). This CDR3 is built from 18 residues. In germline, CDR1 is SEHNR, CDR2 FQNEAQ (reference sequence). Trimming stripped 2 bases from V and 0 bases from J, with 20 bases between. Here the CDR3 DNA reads TGTGCCAGCAGCTTACAAGAGAGGGATCATGTCTCCTCCTACGAGCAGTACTTC. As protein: CASSLQERDHVSSYEQYF.

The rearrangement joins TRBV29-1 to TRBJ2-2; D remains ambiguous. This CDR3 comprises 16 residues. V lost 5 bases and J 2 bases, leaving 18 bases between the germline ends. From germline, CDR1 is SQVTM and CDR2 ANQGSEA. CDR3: CSVSTRFSGNTGELFF. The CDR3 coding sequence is TGCAGCGTTTCTACCCGGTTCTCTGGAAACACCGGGGAGCTGTTTTTT.

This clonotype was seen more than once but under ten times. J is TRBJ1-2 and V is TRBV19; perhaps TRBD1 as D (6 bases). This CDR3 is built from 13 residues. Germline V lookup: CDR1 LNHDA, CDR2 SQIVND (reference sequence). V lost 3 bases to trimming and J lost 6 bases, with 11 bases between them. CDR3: CASSMNGGNGYTF. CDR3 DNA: TGTGCCAGTAGTATGAACGGGGGCAATGGCTACACCTTC. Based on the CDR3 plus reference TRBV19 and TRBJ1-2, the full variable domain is DGGITQSPKYLFRKEGQNVTLSCEQNLNHDAMYWYRQDPGQGLRLIYYSQIVNDFQKGDIAEGYSVSREKKESFPLTVTSAQKNPTAFYLCASSMNGGNGYTFGSGTRLTVV.

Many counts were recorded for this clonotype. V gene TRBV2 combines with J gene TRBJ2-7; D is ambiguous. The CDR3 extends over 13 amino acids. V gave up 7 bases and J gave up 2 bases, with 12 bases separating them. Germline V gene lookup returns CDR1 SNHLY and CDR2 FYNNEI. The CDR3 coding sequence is TGTGCCAGCACCCTTGACTTAACCTACGAGCAGTACTTC. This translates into CASTLDLTYEQYF.

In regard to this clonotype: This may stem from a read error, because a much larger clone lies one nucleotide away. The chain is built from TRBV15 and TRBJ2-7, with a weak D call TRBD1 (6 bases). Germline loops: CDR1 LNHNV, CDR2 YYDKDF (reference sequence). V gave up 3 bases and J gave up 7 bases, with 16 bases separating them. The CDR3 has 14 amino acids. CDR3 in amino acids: CATSSVLGAREQYF. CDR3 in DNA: TGTGCCACCAGCAGCGTTCTGGGGGCGAGGGAGCAGTACTTC.

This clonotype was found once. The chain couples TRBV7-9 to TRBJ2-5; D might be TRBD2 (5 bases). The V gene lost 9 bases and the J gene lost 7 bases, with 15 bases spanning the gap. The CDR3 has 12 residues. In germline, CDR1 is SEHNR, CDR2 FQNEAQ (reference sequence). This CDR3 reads CASSTPAGTQYF. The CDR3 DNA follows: TGTGCCAGTAGTACCCCGGCGGGGACCCAGTACTTC. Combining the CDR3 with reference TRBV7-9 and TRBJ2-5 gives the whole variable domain DTGVSQNPRHKITKRGQNVTFRCDPISEHNRLYWYRQTLGQGPEFLTYFQNEAQLEKSRLLSDRFSAERPKGSFSTLEIQRTEQGDSAMYLCASSTPAGTQYFGPGTRLLVL.

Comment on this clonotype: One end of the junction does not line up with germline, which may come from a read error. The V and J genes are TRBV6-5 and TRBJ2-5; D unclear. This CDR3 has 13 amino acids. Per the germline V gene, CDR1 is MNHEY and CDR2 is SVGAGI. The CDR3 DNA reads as TGTGCCATCAGTTACTCCGGGCAAGAGACCCAGTACTTC. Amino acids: CAISYSGQETQYF.

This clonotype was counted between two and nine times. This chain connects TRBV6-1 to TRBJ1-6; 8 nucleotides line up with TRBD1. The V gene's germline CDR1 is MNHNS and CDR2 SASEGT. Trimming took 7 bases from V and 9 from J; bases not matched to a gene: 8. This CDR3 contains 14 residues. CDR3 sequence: CASTISRGLSPLHF. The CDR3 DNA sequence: TGTGCCAGCACCATATCCAGGGGGCTTTCACCCCTCCACTTT.

Here the CDR3 DNA reads TGTGCCAGCAGCCCCGGTCATTCGACAGTCGAGCAGCCCCAGCATTTT. This codes for CASSPGHSTVEQPQHF. The rearrangement joins TRBV7-9 to TRBJ1-5; a possible D gene is TRBD1 (5 bases). This CDR3 region has 16 residues. CDR1 is SEHNR and CDR2 is FQNEAQ in the germline V gene (reference sequence). V was trimmed by 5 bases and J by 7 bases, leaving 21 bases between them.

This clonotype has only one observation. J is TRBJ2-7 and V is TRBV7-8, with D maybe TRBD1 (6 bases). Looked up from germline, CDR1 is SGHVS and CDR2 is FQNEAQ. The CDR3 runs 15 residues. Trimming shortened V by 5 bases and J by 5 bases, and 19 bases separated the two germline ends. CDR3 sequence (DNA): TGTGCCAGCAGCCCATGGGGACAAGACAGGAACGAGCAGTACTTC. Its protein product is CASSPWGQDRNEQYF.

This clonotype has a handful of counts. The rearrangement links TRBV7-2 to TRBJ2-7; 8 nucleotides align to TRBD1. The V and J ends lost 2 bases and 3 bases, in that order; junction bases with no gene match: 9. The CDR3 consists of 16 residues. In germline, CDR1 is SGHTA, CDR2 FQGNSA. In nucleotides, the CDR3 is TGTGCCAGCAGCTTATGGGTAGATGACAGGGGCTACGAGCAGTACTTC. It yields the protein CASSLWVDDRGYEQYF.

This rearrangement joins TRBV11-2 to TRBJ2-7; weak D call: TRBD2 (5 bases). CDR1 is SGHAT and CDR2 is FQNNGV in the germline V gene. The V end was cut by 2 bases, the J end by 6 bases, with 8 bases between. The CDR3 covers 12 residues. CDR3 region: CASSLLLAEQYF. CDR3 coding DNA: TGTGCCAGCAGCTTATTGCTAGCCGAGCAGTACTTC. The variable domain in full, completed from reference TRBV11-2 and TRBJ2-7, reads EAGVAQSPRYKIIEKRQSVAFWCNPISGHATLYWYQQILGQGPKLLIQFQNNGVVDDSQLPKDRFSAERLKGVDSTLKIQPAKLEDSAVYLCASSLLLAEQYFGPGTRLTVT.

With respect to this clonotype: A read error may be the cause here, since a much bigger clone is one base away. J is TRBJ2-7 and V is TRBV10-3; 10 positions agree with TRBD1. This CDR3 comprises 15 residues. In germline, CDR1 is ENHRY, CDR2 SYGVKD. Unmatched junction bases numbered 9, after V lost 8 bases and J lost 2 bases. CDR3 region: CAIPLGQGLTYEQYF. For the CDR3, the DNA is TGTGCCATCCCCCTGGGACAGGGGCTTACCTACGAGCAGTACTTC.

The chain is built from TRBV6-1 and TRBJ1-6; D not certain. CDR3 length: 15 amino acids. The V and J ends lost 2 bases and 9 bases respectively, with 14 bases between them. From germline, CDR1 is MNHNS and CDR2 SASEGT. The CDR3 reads CASSEIGVRGSPLHF. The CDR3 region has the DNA TGTGCCAGCAGTGAAATAGGTGTTAGAGGTTCACCCCTCCACTTT.

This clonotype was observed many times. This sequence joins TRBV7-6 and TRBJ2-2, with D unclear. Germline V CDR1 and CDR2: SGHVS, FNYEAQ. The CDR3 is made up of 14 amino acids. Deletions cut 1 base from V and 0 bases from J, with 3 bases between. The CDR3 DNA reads TGTGCCAGCAGCTTAGAACCGAACACCGGGGAGCTGTTTTTT. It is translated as CASSLEPNTGELFF.

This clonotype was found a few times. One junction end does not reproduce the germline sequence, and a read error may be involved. CDR3 sequence reads: CASSPRDANEPQHF. Here the CDR3 DNA reads TGTGCCAGCAGCCCCCGGGACGCCAATGAGCCCCAGCATTTT. This sequence joins TRBV6-1 and TRBJ1-5; weak D call: TRBD1 (5 bases). This CDR3 has 14 amino acids. CDR1 and CDR2 from the germline V gene are MNHNS and SASEGT.

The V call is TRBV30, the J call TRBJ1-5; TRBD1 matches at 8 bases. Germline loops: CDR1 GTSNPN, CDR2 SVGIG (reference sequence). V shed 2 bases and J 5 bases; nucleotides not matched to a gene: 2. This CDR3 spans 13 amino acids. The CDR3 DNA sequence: TGTGCCTGGAGTACGGACAGGGATCAGCCCCAGCATTTT. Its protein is CAWSTDRDQPQHF.

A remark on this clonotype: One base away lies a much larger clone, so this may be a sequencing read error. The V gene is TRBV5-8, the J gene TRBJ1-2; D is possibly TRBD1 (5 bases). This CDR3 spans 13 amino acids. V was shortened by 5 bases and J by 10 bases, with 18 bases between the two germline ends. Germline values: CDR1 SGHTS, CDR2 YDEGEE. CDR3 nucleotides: TGTGCCAGCAGACGGGGGAATGCGGGTGACTACACCTTC. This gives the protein CASRRGNAGDYTF.